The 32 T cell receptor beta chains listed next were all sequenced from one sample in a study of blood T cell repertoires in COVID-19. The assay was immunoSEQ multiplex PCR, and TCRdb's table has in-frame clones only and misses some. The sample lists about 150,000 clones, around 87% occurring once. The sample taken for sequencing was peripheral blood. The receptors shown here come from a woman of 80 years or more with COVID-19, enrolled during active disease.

The CDR3 coding sequence is TGTGCCAGCAGTTCACTAGGGACAGGGTACGGGGGAGCTTTCTTT. It translates to CASSSLGTGYGGAFF. This sequence joins TRBV28 and TRBJ1-1, with 9 bases matching TRBD1. The CDR3 covers 15 residues. The junction had 13 bases not matched to a gene; V was cut back by 4 bases and J by 10 bases. Germline V gene lookup returns CDR1 MDHEN and CDR2 SYDVKM.

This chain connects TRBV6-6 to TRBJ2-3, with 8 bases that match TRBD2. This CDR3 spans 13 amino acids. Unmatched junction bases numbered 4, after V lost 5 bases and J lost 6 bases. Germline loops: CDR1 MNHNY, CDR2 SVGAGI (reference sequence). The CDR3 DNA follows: TGTGCCAGCAGTCAACTAGCGGCCGATACGCAGTATTTT. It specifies CASSQLAADTQYF.

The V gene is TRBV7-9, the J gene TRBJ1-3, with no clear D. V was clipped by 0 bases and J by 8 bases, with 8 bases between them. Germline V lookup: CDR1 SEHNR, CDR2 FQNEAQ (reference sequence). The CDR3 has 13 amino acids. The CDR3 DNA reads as TGTGCCAGCAGCTTAGCAGGGAGTCACACCATATATTTT. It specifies CASSLAGSHTIYF.

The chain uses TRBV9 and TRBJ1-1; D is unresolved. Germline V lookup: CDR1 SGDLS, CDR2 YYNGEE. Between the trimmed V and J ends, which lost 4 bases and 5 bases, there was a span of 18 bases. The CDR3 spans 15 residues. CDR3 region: CASSPSQEPWTEAFF. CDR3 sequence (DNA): TGTGCCAGCAGCCCTTCCCAGGAACCTTGGACTGAAGCTTTCTTT.

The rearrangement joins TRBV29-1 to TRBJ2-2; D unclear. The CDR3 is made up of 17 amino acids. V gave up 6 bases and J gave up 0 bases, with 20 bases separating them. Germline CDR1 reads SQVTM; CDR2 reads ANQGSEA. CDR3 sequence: CSVLSQEHITNTGELFF. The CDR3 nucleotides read TGCAGCGTCCTCAGTCAAGAACATATAACGAACACCGGGGAGCTGTTTTTT.

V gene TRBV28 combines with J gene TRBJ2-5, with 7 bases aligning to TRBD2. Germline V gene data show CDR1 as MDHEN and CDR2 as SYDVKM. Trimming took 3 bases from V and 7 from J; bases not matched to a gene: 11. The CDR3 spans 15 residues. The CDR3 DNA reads TGTGCCAGCAGTTTCCGGACTAGTCGGGCCCCGACCCAGTACTTC. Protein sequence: CASSFRTSRAPTQYF.

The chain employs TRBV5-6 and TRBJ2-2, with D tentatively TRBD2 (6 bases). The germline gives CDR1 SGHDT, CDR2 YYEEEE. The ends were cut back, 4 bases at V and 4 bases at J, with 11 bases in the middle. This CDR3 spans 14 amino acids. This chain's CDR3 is CASSLGLSTGELFF. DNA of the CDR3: TGTGCCAGCAGCCTCGGACTATCCACCGGGGAGCTGTTTTTT.

Here the CDR3 DNA reads TGTGCCAGCAGCTTAGCTAGTGGACAGATCTCTGGAAACACCATATATTTT. As protein: CASSLASGQISGNTIYF. The chain is built from TRBV7-2 and TRBJ1-3; D perhaps matches TRBD1 (6 bases). V lost 0 bases to trimming and J lost 0 bases, with 12 bases between them. The length of the CDR3 is 17 residues. Germline-derived CDR1 and CDR2 are SGHTA and FQGNSA.

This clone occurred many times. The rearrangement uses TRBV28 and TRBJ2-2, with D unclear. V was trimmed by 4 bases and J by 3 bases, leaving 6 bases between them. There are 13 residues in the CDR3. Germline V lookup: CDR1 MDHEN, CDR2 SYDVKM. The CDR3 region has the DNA TGTGCCAGCAGTTCCGGGTACACCGGGGAGCTGTTTTTT. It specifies CASSSGYTGELFF. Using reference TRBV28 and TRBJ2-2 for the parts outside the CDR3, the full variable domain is DVKVTQSSRYLVKRTGEKVFLECVQDMDHENMFWYRQDPGLGLRLIYFSYDVKMKEKGDIPEGYSVSREKKERFSLILESASTNQTSMYLCASSSGYTGELFFGEGSRLTVL.

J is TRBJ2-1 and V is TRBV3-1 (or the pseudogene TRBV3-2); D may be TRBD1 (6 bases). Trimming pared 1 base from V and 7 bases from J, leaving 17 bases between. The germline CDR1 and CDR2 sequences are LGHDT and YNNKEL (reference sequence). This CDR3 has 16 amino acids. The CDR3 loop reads CASSQVGARDRNEQFF. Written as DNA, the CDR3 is TGTGCCAGCAGCCAAGTGGGGGCCAGGGACCGGAATGAGCAGTTCTTC.

CDR3 protein: CASSLIIGGEQYF. The CDR3 DNA reads as TGTGCCAGCAGCTTAATAATCGGTGGTGAGCAGTACTTC. This chain uses TRBV7-9 with TRBJ2-7; D is unresolved. Trimming removed 2 bases from V and 7 bases from J, with 12 bases in between. The germline V gene encodes CDR1 SEHNR and CDR2 FQNEAQ (reference sequence). The length of the CDR3 is 13 residues. Full variable domain (outside the CDR3, taken from reference TRBV7-9 and TRBJ2-7): DTGVSQNPRHKITKRGQNVTFRCDPISEHNRLYWYRQTLGQGPEFLTYFQNEAQLEKSRLLSDRFSAERPKGSFSTLEIQRTEQGDSAMYLCASSLIIGGEQYFGPGTRLTVT.

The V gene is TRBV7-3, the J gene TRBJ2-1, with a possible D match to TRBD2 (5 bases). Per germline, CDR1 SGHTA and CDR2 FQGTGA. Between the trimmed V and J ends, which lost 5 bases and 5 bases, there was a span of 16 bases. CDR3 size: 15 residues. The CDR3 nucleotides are TGTGCCAGCAGCCCTAGCCCCACTCGAAACAATGAGCAGTTCTTC. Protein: CASSPSPTRNNEQFF.

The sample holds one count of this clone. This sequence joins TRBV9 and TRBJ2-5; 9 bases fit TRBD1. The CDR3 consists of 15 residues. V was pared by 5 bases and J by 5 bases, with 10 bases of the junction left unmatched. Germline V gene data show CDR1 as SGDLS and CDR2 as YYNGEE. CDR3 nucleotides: TGTGCCAGCAGTCCGAGACAGGGGGGAGTTGAGACCCAGTACTTC. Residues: CASSPRQGGVETQYF. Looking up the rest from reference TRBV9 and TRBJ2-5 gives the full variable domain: DSGVTQTPKHLITATGQRVTLRCSPRSGDLSVYWYQQSLDQGLQFLIQYYNGEERAKGNILERFSAQQFPDLHSELNLSSLELGDSALYFCASSPRQGGVETQYFGPGTRLLVL.

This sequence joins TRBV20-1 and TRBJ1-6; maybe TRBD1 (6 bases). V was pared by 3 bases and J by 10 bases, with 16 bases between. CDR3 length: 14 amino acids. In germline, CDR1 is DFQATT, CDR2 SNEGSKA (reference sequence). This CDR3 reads CSASSRGSSSPLHF. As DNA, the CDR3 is TGCAGTGCTAGTAGCAGGGGCTCCTCATCACCCCTCCACTTT.

The CDR3: CASSLEGYSEAFF. The CDR3 DNA follows: TGTGCCAGCAGCCTAGAGGGGTATAGTGAAGCTTTCTTT. The rearrangement links TRBV7-2 to TRBJ1-1, with D possibly TRBD1 on 5 matching bases. This CDR3 has 13 amino acids. Germline V gene data show CDR1 as SGHTA and CDR2 as FQGNSA. V was shortened by 5 bases and J by 7 bases, with 14 bases between the two germline ends.

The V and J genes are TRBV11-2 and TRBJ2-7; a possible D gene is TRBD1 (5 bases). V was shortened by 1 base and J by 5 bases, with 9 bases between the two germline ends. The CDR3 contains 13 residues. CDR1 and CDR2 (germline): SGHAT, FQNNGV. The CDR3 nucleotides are TGTGCCAGCAGCTTAGCGGGCAGGGACGAGCAGTACTTC. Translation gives CASSLAGRDEQYF.

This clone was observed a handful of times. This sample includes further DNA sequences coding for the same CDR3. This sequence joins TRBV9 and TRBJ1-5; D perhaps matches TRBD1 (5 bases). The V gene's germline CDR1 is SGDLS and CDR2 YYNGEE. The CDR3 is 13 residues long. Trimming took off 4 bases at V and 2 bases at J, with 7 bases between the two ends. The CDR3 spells CASSLQGNQPQHF. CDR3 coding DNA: TGTGCCAGCAGCTTACAGGGCAATCAGCCCCAGCATTTT. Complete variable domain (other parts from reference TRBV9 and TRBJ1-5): DSGVTQTPKHLITATGQRVTLRCSPRSGDLSVYWYQQSLDQGLQFLIQYYNGEERAKGNILERFSAQQFPDLHSELNLSSLELGDSALYFCASSLQGNQPQHFGDGTRLSIL.

The CDR3 DNA is TGTGCCAGCAGAGTGTGGGGACGGGGGGGGACTGAAGCTTTCTTT. Protein product: CASRVWGRGGTEAFF. V is TRBV11-2 and J is TRBJ1-1; tentatively, D is TRBD1 (5 bases). Trimming cost V 6 bases and J 5 bases, with 19 bases left between them. CDR1 is SGHAT, CDR2 FQNNGV, per germline. This CDR3 is 15 amino acids long.

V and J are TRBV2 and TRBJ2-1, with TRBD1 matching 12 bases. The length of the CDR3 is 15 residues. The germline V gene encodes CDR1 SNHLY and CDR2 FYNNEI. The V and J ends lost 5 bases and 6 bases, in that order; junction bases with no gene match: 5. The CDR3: CASSLRDRGPNEQFF. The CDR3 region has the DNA TGTGCCAGCAGTCTCCGGGACAGGGGGCCCAATGAGCAGTTCTTC.

The CDR3 sequence: CASSRTEQETQYF. In DNA, the CDR3 is TGCGCCAGCAGCAGGACAGAACAAGAGACCCAGTACTTC. The genes are TRBV5-1 and TRBJ2-5; possible D gene TRBD1, 6 bases. The CDR3 totals 13 residues. CDR1 and CDR2 (germline): SGHRS, YFSETQ. V lost 4 bases and J 2 bases, leaving 9 bases between the germline ends. Variable domain in full (rest from reference TRBV5-1 and TRBJ2-5): KAGVTQTPRYLIKTRGQQVTLSCSPISGHRSVSWYQQTPGQGLQFLFEYFSETQRNKGNFPGRFSGRQFSNSRSEMNVSTLELGDSALYLCASSRTEQETQYFGPGTRLLVL.

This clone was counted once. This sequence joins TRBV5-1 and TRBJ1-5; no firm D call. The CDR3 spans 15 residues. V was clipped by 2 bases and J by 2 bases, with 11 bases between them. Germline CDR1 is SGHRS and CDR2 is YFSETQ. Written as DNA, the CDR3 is TGCGCCAGCAGCTTCGCGGGTGATGGCAATCAGCCCCAGCATTTT. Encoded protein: CASSFAGDGNQPQHF.

This CDR3 is CASSKRTGLNTEAFF. DNA of the CDR3: TGTGCCAGCAGTAAACGGACAGGCCTAAACACTGAAGCTTTCTTT. V and J are TRBV6-1 and TRBJ1-1, with TRBD1 matching 7 bases. The CDR3 loop spans 15 amino acids. Trimming took 5 bases from V and 2 from J; bases not matched to a gene: 8. Looked up from germline, CDR1 is MNHNS and CDR2 is SASEGT.

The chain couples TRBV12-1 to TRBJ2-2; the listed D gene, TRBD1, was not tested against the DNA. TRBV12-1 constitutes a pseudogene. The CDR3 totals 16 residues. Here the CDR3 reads CASSFLGQGGTGELFF. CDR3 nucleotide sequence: TGTGCCAGCAGCTTTCTGGGACAGGGCGGGACCGGGGAGCTGTTTTTT.

The CDR3 sequence: CASSPGQFYGYTF. The CDR3 nucleotides are TGTGCCAGCTCACCGGGCCAGTTCTATGGCTACACCTTC. V is TRBV18 and J is TRBJ1-2; D call uncertain. Germline CDR1 KGHSH, CDR2 LQKENI. The V end lost 3 bases, the J end lost 4 bases, and 9 bases lay between the germline ends. The CDR3 is made up of 13 amino acids.

The CDR3 DNA sequence: TGTGCCAGCTCACCACCGATAATGGGACAGGGGAAAGCAGATACGCAGTATTTT. This gives the protein CASSPPIMGQGKADTQYF. The V call is TRBV18, the J call TRBJ2-3; TRBD1 matches at 10 bases. V lost 0 bases to trimming and J lost 4 bases; unmatched junction nucleotides: 10. Per the germline V gene, CDR1 is KGHSH and CDR2 is LQKENI. The CDR3 is 18 residues long. The full variable domain, rest sourced from reference TRBV18 and TRBJ2-3, is NAGVMQNPRHLVRRRGQEARLRCSPMKGHSHVYWYRQLPEEGLKFMVYLQKENIIDESGMPKERFSAEFPKEGPSILRIQQVVRGDSAAYFCASSPPIMGQGKADTQYFGPGTRLTVL.

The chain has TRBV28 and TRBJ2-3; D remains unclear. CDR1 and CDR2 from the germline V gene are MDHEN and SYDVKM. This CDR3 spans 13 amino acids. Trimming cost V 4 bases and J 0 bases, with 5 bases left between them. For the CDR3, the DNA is TGTGCCAGCAGTTCCCCTAGCACAGATACGCAGTATTTT. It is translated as CASSSPSTDTQYF.

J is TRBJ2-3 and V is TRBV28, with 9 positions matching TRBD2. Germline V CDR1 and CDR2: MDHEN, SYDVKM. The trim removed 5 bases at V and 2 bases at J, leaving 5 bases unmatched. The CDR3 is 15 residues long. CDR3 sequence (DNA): TGTGCCAGCAGTAAAAGCGGGAGGAACACAGATACGCAGTATTTT. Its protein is CASSKSGRNTDTQYF.

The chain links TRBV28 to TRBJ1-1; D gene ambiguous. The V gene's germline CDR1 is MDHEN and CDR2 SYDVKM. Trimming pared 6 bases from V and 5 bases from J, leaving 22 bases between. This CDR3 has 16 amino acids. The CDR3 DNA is TGTGCCAGCAGCACCCCGGACTCCTATCCAAGGACTGAAGCTTTCTTT. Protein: CASSTPDSYPRTEAFF.

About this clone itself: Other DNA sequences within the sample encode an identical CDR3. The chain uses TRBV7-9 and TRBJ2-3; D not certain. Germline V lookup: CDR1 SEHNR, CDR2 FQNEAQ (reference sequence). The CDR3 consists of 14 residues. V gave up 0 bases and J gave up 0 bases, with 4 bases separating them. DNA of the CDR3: TGTGCCAGCAGCTTAGCCGGGAGCACAGATACGCAGTATTTT. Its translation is CASSLAGSTDTQYF.

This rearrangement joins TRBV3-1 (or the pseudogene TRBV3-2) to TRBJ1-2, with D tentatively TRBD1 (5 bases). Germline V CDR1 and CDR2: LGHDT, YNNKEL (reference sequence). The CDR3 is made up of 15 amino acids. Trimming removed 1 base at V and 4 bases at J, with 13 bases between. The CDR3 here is CASSQGIAGSYGYTF. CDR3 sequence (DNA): TGTGCCAGCAGCCAAGGCATCGCAGGGTCCTATGGCTACACCTTC.

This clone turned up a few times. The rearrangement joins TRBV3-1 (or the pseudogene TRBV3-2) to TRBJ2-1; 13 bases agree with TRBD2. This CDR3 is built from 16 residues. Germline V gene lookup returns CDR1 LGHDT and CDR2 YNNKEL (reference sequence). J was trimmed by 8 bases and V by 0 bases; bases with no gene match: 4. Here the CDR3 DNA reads TGTGCCAGCAGCCAAGATCGACTAGCGGGAGGCTATGAGCAGTTCTTC. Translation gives CASSQDRLAGGYEQFF.

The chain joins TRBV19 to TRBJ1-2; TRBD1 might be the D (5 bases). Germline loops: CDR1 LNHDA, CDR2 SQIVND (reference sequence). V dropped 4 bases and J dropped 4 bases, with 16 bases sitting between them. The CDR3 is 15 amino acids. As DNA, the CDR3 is TGTGCCAGTAGTAACTCGCGCGGGGGTAGCTATGGCTACACCTTC. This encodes CASSNSRGGSYGYTF. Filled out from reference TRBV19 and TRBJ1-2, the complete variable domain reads DGGITQSPKYLFRKEGQNVTLSCEQNLNHDAMYWYRQDPGQGLRLIYYSQIVNDFQKGDIAEGYSVSREKKESFPLTVTSAQKNPTAFYLCASSNSRGGSYGYTFGSGTRLTVV.